This TCR beta chain was recorded in a study of cytomegalovirus exposure and HLA in healthy donors. This CDR3 has 14 amino acids. Deletions cut 5 bases from V and 5 bases from J, with 15 bases between. Germline lookup yields CDR1 LGHNT and CDR2 FRNRAP. This clone is a singleton in its sample. Profiling relied on immunoSEQ multiplex PCR, and the TCRdb table lists in-frame clones only, not all of them. The table lists about 160,000 clones, around 85% of them singletons. The genes are TRBV12-5 and TRBJ1-1, with a tentative D call TRBD1 (5 bases). The sample comprised PBMCs. The TCR comes from a woman younger than 45 in good health and CMV-seronegative. CDR3 bases: TGTGCTAGTGGTCAACGGGACCGTTGGACTGAAGCTTTCTTT. Translating gives CASGQRDRWTEAFF.